The rows below give T cell receptor beta chains drawn from one sample of a study of beta chain features in type 1 diabetes. Generated by immunoSEQ multiplex PCR, the TCRdb table keeps only in-frame clones and is missing some. Counted here are nearly 350,000 clones, 8% occurring once; the ten biggest clones make up 0.44%. Material for sequencing was central memory CD4+ T cells from blood. Receptor source: a young woman in good health. The CDR3 runs from the conserved cysteine through the conserved F or W. The D gene is left open where the match is weak. Clone size is not always given. Where it is, it says once, few, many or a class for expanded clones.

few TRBJ2-7 NA TRBV7-9 CASTSAHEQYF TGTGCCAGCACATCCGCTCACGAGCAGTACTTC
few TRBJ2-3 TRBD2 TRBV10-2 CASSDLPGTSGSTDTQYF TGCGCCAGCAGCGATCTCCCTGGGACTAGCGGGAGCACAGATACGCAGTATTTT
NA TRBJ2-6 NA TRBV28 CASSFTGSGANVLTF TGTGCCAGCAGTTTCACCGGGTCTGGGGCCAACGTCCTGACTTTC
few TRBJ1-2 NA TRBV7-9 CASSLGQSYGYTF TGTGCCAGCAGCTTAGGACAGTCCTATGGCTACACCTTC
NA TRBJ2-1 NA TRBV7-2 CASSSPNEQFF TGTGCCAGCAGCTCCCCCAATGAGCAGTTCTTC
few TRBJ2-1 NA TRBV11-3 CASSYGSYNEQFF TGTGCCAGCAGCTATGGCTCCTACAATGAGCAGTTCTTC
NA TRBJ1-1 NA TRBV7-9 CASSFGSMNTEAFF TGTGCCAGCAGCTTCGGGTCCATGAACACTGAAGCTTTCTTT
NA TRBJ2-7 NA TRBV11-3 CASSLSGGSYEQYF TGTGCCAGCAGCTTATCGGGCGGCTCCTACGAGCAGTACTTC
NA TRBJ2-1 TRBD2 TRBV4-2 CASSQGVVGLAGSRAEEQFF TGTGCCAGCAGCCAAGGGGTGGTAGGACTAGCGGGAAGTCGGGCTGAGGAGCAGTTCTTC
many TRBJ1-4 TRBD1 TRBV23-1 CASSHPTLGTGEKLFF TGCGCCAGCAGTCACCCCACGTTGGGGACAGGTGAAAAACTGTTTTTT
few TRBJ2-1 NA TRBV7-8 CASRRPLGPEQFF TGTGCCAGCAGACGCCCGCTGGGGCCCGAGCAGTTCTTC
few TRBJ2-1 TRBD2 TRBV7-2 CASSLWLTSPSGHEQFF TGTGCCAGCAGCTTATGGTTGACTAGCCCCAGTGGGCATGAGCAGTTCTTC
NA TRBJ2-2 NA TRBV25-1 CASSDRGRGAGELFF TGTGCCAGCAGTGATCGAGGACGGGGAGCTGGGGAGCTGTTTTTT
few TRBJ1-5 NA TRBV7-2 CASSQDSGSNQPQHF TGTGCCAGCAGCCAAGACTCTGGCAGCAATCAGCCCCAGCATTTT
few TRBJ2-3 NA TRBV19 CASSSQRNTDTQYF TGTGCCAGTAGTTCACAGCGGAACACAGATACGCAGTATTTT
few TRBJ1-1 NA TRBV5-6 CASSLVAGEAFF TGTGCCAGCAGCTTGGTAGCCGGTGAAGCTTTCTTT
few TRBJ2-1 TRBD2 TRBV13 CASSLRTSGGSSYNEQFF TGTGCCAGCAGCCTTCGGACTAGCGGGGGATCTTCCTACAATGAGCAGTTCTTC
NA TRBJ2-5 NA TRBV20-1 CSASDFETQYF TGCAGTGCTTCCGATTTCGAGACCCAGTACTTC
many TRBJ2-5 NA TRBV9 CASSVAAGTKEETQYF TGTGCCAGCAGCGTGGCCGCCGGGACAAAAGAAGAGACCCAGTACTTC
few TRBJ2-7 NA TRBV6-6 CASSSTYEQYF TGTGCCAGTAGCTCAACCTACGAGCAGTACTTC
NA TRBJ2-7 TRBD2 TRBV4-3 CASSQQIAGTYEQYF TGCGCCAGCAGCCAACAAATAGCGGGTACCTACGAGCAGTACTTC
few TRBJ2-7 NA TRBV7-2 CASSLGVGYEQYF TGTGCCAGCAGCTTAGGGGTCGGCTACGAGCAGTACTTC
few TRBJ2-3 NA TRBV5-1 CASSSGVVLQADTQYF TGCGCCAGCAGCTCGGGGGTTGTTTTGCAGGCAGATACGCAGTATTTT
many TRBJ1-2 NA TRBV7-2 CASSLGTSYGYTF TGTGCCAGCAGCCTTGGGACATCGTATGGCTACACCTTC
few TRBJ1-2 NA TRBV7-9 CASSATDGYTF TGTGCCAGCAGCGCCACCGACGGCTACACCTTC
few TRBJ2-1 TRBD1 TRBV5-6 CASSSGGSYNEQFF TGTGCCAGCAGCTCAGGGGGCTCCTACAATGAGCAGTTCTTC
NA TRBJ1-2 TRBD1 TRBV2 CASNRGLDSYGYTF TGTGCCAGTAACAGGGGGCTGGATTCCTATGGCTACACCTTC
NA TRBJ2-7 NA TRBV28 CASSLKGGIYEQYF TGTGCCAGCAGTTTAAAGGGGGGGATCTACGAGCAGTACTTC
few TRBJ2-1 TRBD2 TRBV13 CASSRTSYNEQFF TGTGCCAGCAGCCGGACTAGCTACAATGAGCAGTTCTTC
few TRBJ1-1 NA TRBV15 CATSRAVGGGEAFF TGTGCCACCAGCAGGGCGGTCGGGGGAGGGGAAGCTTTCTTT
NA TRBJ1-5 TRBD1 TRBV27 CASRLGGQGTQPQHF TGTGCCAGCAGGCTAGGGGGACAGGGCACTCAGCCCCAGCATTTT
NA TRBJ2-7 NA TRBV7-8 CASSSQPPRTSYEQYF TGTGCCAGCAGCTCCCAGCCCCCAAGGACCTCCTACGAGCAGTACTTC
NA TRBJ2-3 NA TRBV7-9 CASSQEPAADTQYF TGCGCCAGCAGCCAAGAGCCTGCGGCAGATACGCAGTATTTT
NA TRBJ1-4 NA TRBV15 CATSRDPRGGEKLFF TGTGCCACCAGCAGAGATCCCAGGGGAGGTGAAAAACTGTTTTTT
NA TRBJ2-7 NA TRBV7-8 CASRKETYEQYF TGTGCCAGCAGGAAAGAGACCTACGAGCAGTACTTC